This entry concerns a single T cell receptor beta chain. Produced via immunoSEQ multiplex PCR; TCRdb's table is partial and in-frame only. The sample lists about 150,000 clones; about 91% were seen once. This specimen comes from a study of control samples from healthy donors and cancer patients. From germline, CDR1 is SGHRS and CDR2 YFSETQ. Trimming cost V 4 bases and J 1 base, with 20 bases left between them. The CDR3 sequence is 17 residues long. The sequenced sample was blood. The chain employs TRBV5-1 and TRBJ1-1; TRBD1 might be the D (5 bases). This TCR came from a man aged 18 to 35 in good health. CDR3 sequence (DNA): TGCGCCAGCAGCCTCCTCGGGACCAGATCGGGGAACACTGAAGCTTTCTTT. It is translated as CASSLLGTRSGNTEAFF.